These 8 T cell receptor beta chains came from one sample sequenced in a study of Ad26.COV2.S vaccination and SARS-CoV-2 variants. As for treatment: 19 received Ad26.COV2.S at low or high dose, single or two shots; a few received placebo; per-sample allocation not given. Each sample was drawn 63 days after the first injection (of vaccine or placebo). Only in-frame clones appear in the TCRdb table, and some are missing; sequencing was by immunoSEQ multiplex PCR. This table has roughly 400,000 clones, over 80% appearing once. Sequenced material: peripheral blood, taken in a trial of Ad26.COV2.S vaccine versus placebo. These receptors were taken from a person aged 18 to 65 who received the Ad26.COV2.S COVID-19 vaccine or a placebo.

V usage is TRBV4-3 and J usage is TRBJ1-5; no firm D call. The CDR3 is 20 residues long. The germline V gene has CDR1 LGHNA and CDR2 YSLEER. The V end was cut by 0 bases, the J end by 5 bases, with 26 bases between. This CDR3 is CASSQDRVRLPSSWDQPQHF. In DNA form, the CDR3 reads TGCGCCAGCAGCCAAGATCGTGTGAGACTCCCGAGTTCGTGGGATCAGCCCCAGCATTTT.

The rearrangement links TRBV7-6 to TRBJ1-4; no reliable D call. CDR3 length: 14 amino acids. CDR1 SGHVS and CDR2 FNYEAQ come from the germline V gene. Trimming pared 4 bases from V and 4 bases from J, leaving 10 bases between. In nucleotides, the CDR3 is TGTGCCAGCAGCTCCGGGCTTGATAATGAAAAACTGTTTTTT. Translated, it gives CASSSGLDNEKLFF.

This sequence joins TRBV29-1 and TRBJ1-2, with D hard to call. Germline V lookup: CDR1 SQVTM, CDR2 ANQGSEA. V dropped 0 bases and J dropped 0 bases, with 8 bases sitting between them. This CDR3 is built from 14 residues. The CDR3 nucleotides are TGCAGCGTTGAAGATTCGGGTCCTAACTATGGCTACACCTTC. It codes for CSVEDSGPNYGYTF.

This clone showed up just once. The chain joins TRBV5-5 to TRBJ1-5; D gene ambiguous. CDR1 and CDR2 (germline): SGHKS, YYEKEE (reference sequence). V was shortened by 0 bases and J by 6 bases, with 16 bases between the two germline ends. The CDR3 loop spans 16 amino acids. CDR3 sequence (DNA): TGTGCCAGCAGCTTGGGGTCAATGAATTTAGGTCAGCCCCAGCATTTT. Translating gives CASSLGSMNLGQPQHF.

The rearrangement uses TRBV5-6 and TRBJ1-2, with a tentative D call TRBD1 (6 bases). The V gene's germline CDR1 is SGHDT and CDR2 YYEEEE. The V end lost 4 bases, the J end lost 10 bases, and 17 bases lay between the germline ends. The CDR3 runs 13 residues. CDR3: CASSLGTQSVYTF. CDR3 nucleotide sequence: TGTGCCAGCAGCCTCGGGACACAGTCTGTCTACACCTTC. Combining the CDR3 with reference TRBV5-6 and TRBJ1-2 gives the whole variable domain DAGVTQSPTHLIKTRGQQVTLRCSPKSGHDTVSWYQQALGQGPQFIFQYYEEEERQRGNFPDRFSGHQFPNYSSELNVNALLLGDSALYLCASSLGTQSVYTFGSGTRLTVV.

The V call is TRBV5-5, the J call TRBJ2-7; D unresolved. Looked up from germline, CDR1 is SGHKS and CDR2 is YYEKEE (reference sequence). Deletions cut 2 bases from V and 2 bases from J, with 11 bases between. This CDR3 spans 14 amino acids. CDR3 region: CASSFSAGPYEQYF. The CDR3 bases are TGTGCCAGCAGCTTCTCGGCCGGGCCCTACGAGCAGTACTTC.

CDR3 loop: CASRALKAGDTDTQYF. The CDR3 nucleotides read TGTGCCAGCAGGGCCCTGAAAGCGGGGGACACAGATACGCAGTATTTT. The J gene is TRBJ2-3, the V gene TRBV2, with TRBD2 matching 8 bases. V gave up 6 bases and J gave up 2 bases; unmatched junction bases: 10. Germline values: CDR1 SNHLY, CDR2 FYNNEI. The CDR3 sequence is 16 residues long.

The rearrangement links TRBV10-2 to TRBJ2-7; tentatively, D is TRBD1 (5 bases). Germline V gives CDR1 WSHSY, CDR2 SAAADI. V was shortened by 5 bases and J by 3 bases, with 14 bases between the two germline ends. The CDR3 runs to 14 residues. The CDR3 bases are TGCGCCAGCAGTACAGGACCCCTTGTCTACGAGCAGTACTTC. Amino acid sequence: CASSTGPLVYEQYF.